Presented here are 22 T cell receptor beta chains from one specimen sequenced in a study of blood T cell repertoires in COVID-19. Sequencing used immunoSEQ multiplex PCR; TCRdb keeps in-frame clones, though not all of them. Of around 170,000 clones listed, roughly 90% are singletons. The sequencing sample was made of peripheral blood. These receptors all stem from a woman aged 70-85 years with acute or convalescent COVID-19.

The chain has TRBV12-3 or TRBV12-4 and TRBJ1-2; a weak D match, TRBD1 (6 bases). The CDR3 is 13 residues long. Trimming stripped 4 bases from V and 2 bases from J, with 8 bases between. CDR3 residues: CASSSDSNYGYTF. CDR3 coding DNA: TGTGCCAGCAGTTCGGACAGCAACTATGGCTACACCTTC.

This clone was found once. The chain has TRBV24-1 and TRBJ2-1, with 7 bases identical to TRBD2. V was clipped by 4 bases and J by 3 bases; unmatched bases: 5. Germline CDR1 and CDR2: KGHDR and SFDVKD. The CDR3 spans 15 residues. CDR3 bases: TGTGCCACCAGTGAGCCTAGCGGAGACTACAATGAGCAGTTCTTC. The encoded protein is CATSEPSGDYNEQFF.

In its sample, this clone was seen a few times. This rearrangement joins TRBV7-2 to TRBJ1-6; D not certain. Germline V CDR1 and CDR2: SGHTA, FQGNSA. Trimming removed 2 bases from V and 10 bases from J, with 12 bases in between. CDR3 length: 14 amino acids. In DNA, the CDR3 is TGTGCCAGCAGCTTAATAGGTTCACAGTCACCCCTCCACTTT. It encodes CASSLIGSQSPLHF.

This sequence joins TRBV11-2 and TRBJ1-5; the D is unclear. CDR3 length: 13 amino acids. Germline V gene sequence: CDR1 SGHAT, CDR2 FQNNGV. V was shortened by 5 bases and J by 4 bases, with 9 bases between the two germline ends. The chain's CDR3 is CASSPSLNQPQHF. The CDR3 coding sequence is TGTGCCAGCAGCCCGTCTTTGAATCAGCCCCAGCATTTT.

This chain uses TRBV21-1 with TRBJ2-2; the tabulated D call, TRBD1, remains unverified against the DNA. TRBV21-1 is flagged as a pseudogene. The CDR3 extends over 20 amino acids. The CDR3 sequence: CASSKDSGLRQGANTGELFF. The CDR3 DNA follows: TGTGCCAGCAGCAAAGACTCAGGGCTTCGACAGGGCGCGAACACCGGGGAGCTGTTTTTT.

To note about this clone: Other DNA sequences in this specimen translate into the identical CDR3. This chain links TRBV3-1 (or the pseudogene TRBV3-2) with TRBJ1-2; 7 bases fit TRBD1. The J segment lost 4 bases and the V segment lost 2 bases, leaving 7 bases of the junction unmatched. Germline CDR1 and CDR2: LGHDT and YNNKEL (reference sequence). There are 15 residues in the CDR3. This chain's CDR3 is CASSQQGGSTYGYTF. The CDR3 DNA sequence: TGTGCCAGCAGCCAACAGGGGGGATCGACCTATGGCTACACCTTC.

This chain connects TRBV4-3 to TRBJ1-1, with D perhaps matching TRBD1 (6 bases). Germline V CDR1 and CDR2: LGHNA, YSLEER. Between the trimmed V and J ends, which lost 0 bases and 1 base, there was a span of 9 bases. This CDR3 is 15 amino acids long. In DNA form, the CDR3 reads TGCGCCAGCAGCCAAGAATCAGGGGCGAACACTGAAGCTTTCTTT. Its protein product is CASSQESGANTEAFF.

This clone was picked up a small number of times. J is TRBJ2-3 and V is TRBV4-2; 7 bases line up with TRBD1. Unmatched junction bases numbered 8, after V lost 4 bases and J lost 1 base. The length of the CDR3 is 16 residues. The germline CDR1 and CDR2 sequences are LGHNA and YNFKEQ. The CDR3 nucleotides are TGTGCCAGCAGCCTCGACCGTACAGGGGGCACAGATACGCAGTATTTT. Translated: CASSLDRTGGTDTQYF.

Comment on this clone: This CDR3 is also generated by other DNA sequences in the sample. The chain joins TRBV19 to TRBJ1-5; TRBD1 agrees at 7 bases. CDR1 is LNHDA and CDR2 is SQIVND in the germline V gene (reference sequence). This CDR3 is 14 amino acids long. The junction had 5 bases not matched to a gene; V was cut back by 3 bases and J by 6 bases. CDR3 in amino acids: CASSIGQGGQPQHF. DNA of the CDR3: TGTGCCAGTAGTATCGGGCAGGGGGGTCAGCCCCAGCATTTT.

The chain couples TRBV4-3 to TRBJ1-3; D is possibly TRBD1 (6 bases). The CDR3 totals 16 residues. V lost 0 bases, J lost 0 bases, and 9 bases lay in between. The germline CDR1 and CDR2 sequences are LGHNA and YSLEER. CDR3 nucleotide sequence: TGCGCCAGCAGCCAAGAAGCGACAGGCTCTGGAAACACCATATATTTT. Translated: CASSQEATGSGNTIYF.

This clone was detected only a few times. This CDR3 reads CASSKGQRQRGNTIYF. The CDR3 DNA reads TGTGCCAGTAGTAAGGGACAGCGGCAACGGGGAAACACCATATATTTT. J is TRBJ1-3 and V is TRBV19, with 7 bases aligning to TRBD1. Germline V CDR1 and CDR2: LNHDA, SQIVND (reference sequence). This CDR3 has 16 amino acids. J lost 4 bases, V lost 4 bases, and 10 bases had no gene match.

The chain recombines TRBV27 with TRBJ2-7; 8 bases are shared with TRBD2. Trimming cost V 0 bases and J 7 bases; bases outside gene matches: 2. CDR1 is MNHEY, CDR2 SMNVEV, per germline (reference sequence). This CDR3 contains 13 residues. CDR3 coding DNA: TGTGCCAGCAGTTTATCGGCTAGCGGGGAGCAGTACTTC. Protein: CASSLSASGEQYF.

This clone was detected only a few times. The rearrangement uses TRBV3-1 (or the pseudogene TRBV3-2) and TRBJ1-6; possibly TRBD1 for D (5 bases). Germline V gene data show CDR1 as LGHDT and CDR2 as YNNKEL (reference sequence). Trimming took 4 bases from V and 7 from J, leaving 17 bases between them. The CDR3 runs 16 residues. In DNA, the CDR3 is TGTGCCAGCAGCCCCACGTCAGGGCTCTCGAATTCACCCCTCCACTTT. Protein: CASSPTSGLSNSPLHF.

CDR3: CASSFGGAGGLGEQFF. CDR3 bases: TGTGCCAGCAGCTTCGGTGGCGCGGGGGGGCTAGGTGAGCAGTTCTTC. This chain connects TRBV5-4 to TRBJ2-1; 9 bases line up with TRBD2. This CDR3 region has 16 residues. Unmatched junction bases numbered 12, after V lost 2 bases and J lost 9 bases. Germline loops: CDR1 SGHNT, CDR2 YYREEE (reference sequence). Filled out from reference TRBV5-4 and TRBJ2-1, the complete variable domain reads ETGVTQSPTHLIKTRGQQVTLRCSSQSGHNTVSWYQQALGQGPQFIFQYYREEENGRGNFPPRFSGLQFPNYSSELNVNALELDDSALYLCASSFGGAGGLGEQFFGPGTRLTVL.

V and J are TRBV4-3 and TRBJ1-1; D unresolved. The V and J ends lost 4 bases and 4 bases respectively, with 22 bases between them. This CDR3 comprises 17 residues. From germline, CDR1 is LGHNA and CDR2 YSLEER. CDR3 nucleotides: TGCGCCAGCAGCCCCGGAAGGGAGGGAGTCTTGGGCACTGAAGCTTTCTTT. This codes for CASSPGREGVLGTEAFF.

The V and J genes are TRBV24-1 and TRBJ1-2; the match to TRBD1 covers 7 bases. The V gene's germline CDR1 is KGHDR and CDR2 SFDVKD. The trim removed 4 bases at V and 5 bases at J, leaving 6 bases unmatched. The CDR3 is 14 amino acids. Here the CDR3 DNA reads TGTGCCACCAGTGAATTTGACAGGGATTATGGCTACACCTTC. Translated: CATSEFDRDYGYTF.

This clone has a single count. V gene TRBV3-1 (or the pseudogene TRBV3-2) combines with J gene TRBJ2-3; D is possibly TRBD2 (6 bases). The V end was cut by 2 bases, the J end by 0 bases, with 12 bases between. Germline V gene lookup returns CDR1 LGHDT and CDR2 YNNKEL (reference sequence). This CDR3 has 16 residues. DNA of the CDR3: TGTGCCAGCAGCCAACCGGGAGATGTGAGCACAGATACGCAGTATTTT. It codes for CASSQPGDVSTDTQYF.

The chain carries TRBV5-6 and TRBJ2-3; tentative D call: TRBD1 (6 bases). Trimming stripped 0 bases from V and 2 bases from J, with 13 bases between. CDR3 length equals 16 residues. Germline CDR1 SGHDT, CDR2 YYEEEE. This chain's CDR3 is CASSLAAQGNTDTQYF. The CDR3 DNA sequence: TGTGCCAGCAGCTTGGCCGCACAGGGAAACACAGATACGCAGTATTTT.

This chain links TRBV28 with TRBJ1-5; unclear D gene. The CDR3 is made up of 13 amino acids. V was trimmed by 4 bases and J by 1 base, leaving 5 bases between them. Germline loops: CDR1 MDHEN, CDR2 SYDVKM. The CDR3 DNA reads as TGTGCCAGCAGTTCCCTAAGCAATCAGCCCCAGCATTTT. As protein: CASSSLSNQPQHF.

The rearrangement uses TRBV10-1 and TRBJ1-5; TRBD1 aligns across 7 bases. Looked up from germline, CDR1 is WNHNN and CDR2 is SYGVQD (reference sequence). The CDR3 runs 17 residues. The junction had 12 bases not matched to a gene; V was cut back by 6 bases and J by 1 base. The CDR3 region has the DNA TGCGCCAGCAGCGAAGCCCCAACGGGACAGAGCAATCAGCCCCAGCATTTT. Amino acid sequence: CASSEAPTGQSNQPQHF.

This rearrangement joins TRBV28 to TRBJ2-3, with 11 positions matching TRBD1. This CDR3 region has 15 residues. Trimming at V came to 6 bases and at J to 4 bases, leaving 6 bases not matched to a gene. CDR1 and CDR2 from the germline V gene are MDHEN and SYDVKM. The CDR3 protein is CASSPGGQGADTQYF. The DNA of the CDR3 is TGTGCCAGCAGCCCTGGGGGACAGGGGGCAGATACGCAGTATTTT.

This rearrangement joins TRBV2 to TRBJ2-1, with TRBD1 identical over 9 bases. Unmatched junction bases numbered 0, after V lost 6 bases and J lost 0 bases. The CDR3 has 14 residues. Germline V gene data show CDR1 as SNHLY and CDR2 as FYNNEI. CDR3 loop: CASRTGGSYNEQFF. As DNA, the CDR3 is TGTGCCAGCAGGACAGGGGGCTCCTACAATGAGCAGTTCTTC.